The 19 T cell receptor beta chains reported below all come from one sample, sequenced in a study of post-analysis software for immune sequencing data. Points from the study as a whole: In patients, TRBV5-6, TRBV5-1 and TRBV20-1 belonged to roughly five TRBV segments found more frequently than in controls.

These TCRs are of unknown antigen specificity. Sequencing libraries made from TCR beta cDNA carried unique molecular identifiers. TCRdb re-called the PCR reads through MiXCR, storing one row per CDR3 protein. The data show about 770,000 distinct CDR3 sequences, with about 45% seen just once and roughly 4.4% held by the top ten. Sequencing was done on a sample of blood. The receptors originated from a girl aged 10 to 17 with multiple sclerosis.

This clonotype was detected a few times. V usage is TRBV9 and J usage is TRBJ2-1, with D unclear. Germline CDR1 SGDLS, CDR2 YYNGEE. The CDR3 has 16 residues. The V gene lost 4 bases and the J gene lost 2 bases, with 16 bases spanning the gap. CDR3 sequence reads: CASSSRATFTYNEQFF. CDR3 sequence (DNA): TGTGCCAGCAGCTCCCGGGCCACCTTTACCTACAATGAGCAGTTCTTC.

J is TRBJ2-5 and V is TRBV28; no definite D call. Trimming pared 3 bases from V and 3 bases from J, leaving 8 bases between. The CDR3 is made up of 13 amino acids. Germline CDR1 reads MDHEN; CDR2 reads SYDVKM. CDR3 protein: CASSFGRKETQYF. Here the CDR3 DNA reads TGTGCCAGCAGTTTTGGACGGAAAGAGACCCAGTACTTC. Filled out from reference TRBV28 and TRBJ2-5, the complete variable domain reads DVKVTQSSRYLVKRTGEKVFLECVQDMDHENMFWYRQDPGLGLRLIYFSYDVKMKEKGDIPEGYSVSREKKERFSLILESASTNQTSMYLCASSFGRKETQYFGPGTRLLVL.

This clonotype was detected only a few times. An end of the junction differs from the germline gene, which may be a read error. The J gene is TRBJ2-5, the V gene TRBV11-2; tentatively, D is TRBD2 (6 bases). Germline-derived CDR1 and CDR2 are SGHAT and FQNNGV. The CDR3 is 16 residues long. CDR3 protein: CAGSFTAHRLDETQYF. The CDR3, as DNA: TGTGCCGGCAGCTTTACCGCACATCGACTAGACGAGACCCAGTACTTC.

The chain is built from TRBV20-1 and TRBJ1-1; TRBD1 might be the D (5 bases). The germline V and J ends were trimmed by 4 bases and 0 bases, with 9 bases remaining between them. The V gene's germline CDR1 is DFQATT and CDR2 SNEGSKA (reference sequence). There are 13 residues in the CDR3. CDR3 amino acids: CSAKDRLNTEAFF. DNA for the CDR3: TGCAGTGCTAAAGACAGATTGAACACTGAAGCTTTCTTT.

V is TRBV7-3 and J is TRBJ1-1; tentatively, D is TRBD1 (5 bases). V was trimmed by 9 bases and J by 1 base, leaving 12 bases between them. This CDR3 has 13 amino acids. Germline values: CDR1 SGHTA, CDR2 FQGTGA. The CDR3 loop reads CASIRGWNTEAFF. The DNA for the CDR3 is TGTGCCAGTATCCGGGGCTGGAACACTGAAGCTTTCTTT.

The chain joins TRBV20-1 to TRBJ2-6; TRBD2 agrees at 10 bases. The CDR3 is 17 residues long. The germline V gene encodes CDR1 DFQATT and CDR2 SNEGSKA (reference sequence). Trimming cost V 0 bases and J 0 bases; bases outside gene matches: 2. The CDR3 region has the DNA TGCAGTGCTAGAGACGAGCGGGAGGGCTCTGGGGCCAACGTCCTGACTTTC. It is translated as CSARDEREGSGANVLTF.

This clonotype was recorded a few times. The chain recombines TRBV15 with TRBJ1-5; 8 bases map to TRBD1. Germline CDR1 reads LNHNV; CDR2 reads YYDKDF (reference sequence). Germline trimming cut 8 bases from V and 2 bases from J; bases unmatched to any gene: 20. The CDR3 spans 19 residues. The CDR3 protein is CATGKGQGASIGGNQPQHF. The CDR3 DNA follows: TGTGCCACCGGAAAGGGGCAGGGGGCGTCCATAGGAGGCAATCAGCCCCAGCATTTT.

A note on this clonotype: This may arise from a read error, as a much more abundant clone is one base away. This chain joins TRBV6-5 and TRBJ2-1; D not certain. The DNA end favors TRBJ2-7, so the J call may be wrong. This CDR3 has 15 amino acids. Germline lookup yields CDR1 MNHEY and CDR2 SVGAGI. The CDR3 DNA reads as TGTGCCAGCAGTCCAACTCCGAGCTCCTACAATGAGCAGTACTTC. It yields the protein CASSPTPSSYNEQYF.

The gene calls are TRBV9 and TRBJ1-1; the match to TRBD1 covers 7 bases. CDR3 length: 15 amino acids. Germline trimming cut 4 bases from V and 0 bases from J; bases unmatched to any gene: 6. The V gene's germline CDR1 is SGDLS and CDR2 YYNGEE. CDR3: CASSPGGQLNTEAFF. The CDR3 nucleotides read TGTGCCAGCAGCCCAGGGGGACAACTGAACACTGAAGCTTTCTTT.

This clonotype was counted a few times. The chain is built from TRBV27 and TRBJ2-1, with D maybe TRBD1 (6 bases). V gave up 6 bases and J gave up 9 bases, with 9 bases separating them. This CDR3 is 11 amino acids long. CDR1 and CDR2 from the germline V gene are MNHEY and SMNVEV (reference sequence). This CDR3 reads CASRDSFEQFF. As DNA, the CDR3 is TGTGCCAGCAGGGACAGTTTTGAGCAGTTCTTC.

CDR3 in amino acids: CASSQSWGGRGGNEQFF. CDR3 bases: TGTGCCAGCAGCCAAAGTTGGGGCGGGAGAGGGGGCAATGAGCAGTTCTTC. The rearrangement links TRBV7-8 to TRBJ2-1; D perhaps matches TRBD2 (7 bases). The V gene lost 5 bases and the J gene lost 6 bases, with 23 bases spanning the gap. The CDR3 spans 17 residues. Germline-derived CDR1 and CDR2 are SGHVS and FQNEAQ.

This clonotype appeared a few times. This chain links TRBV2 with TRBJ1-1, with TRBD1 identical over 7 bases. The CDR3 totals 15 residues. Germline V gene data show CDR1 as SNHLY and CDR2 as FYNNEI. Germline trimming cut 7 bases from V and 0 bases from J; bases unmatched to any gene: 8. CDR3 DNA sequence: TGTGCCAGCAAGATCGAAGGGACAGTGAACACTGAAGCTTTCTTT. It yields the protein CASKIEGTVNTEAFF.

This clonotype has only a few counts. The chain is built from TRBV27 and TRBJ2-7; TRBD2 matches 9 bases. CDR1 is MNHEY and CDR2 is SMNVEV in the germline V gene (reference sequence). CDR3 size: 15 residues. V lost 0 bases, J lost 4 bases, and 4 bases stayed unmatched. In DNA, the CDR3 is TGTGCCAGCAGTTTATCCGCGGGAGGGGATTACGAGCAGTACTTC. Its translation is CASSLSAGGDYEQYF.

This chain links TRBV27 with TRBJ2-5, with 7 bases fitting TRBD2. V shed 1 base, J shed 1 base, and the junction held 9 bases outside the gene matches. CDR3 length: 17 amino acids. Per germline, CDR1 MNHEY and CDR2 SMNVEV (reference sequence). The CDR3 coding sequence is TGTGCCAGCAGTTTATTTTCAGGGAGGGCTCTCCAAGAGACCCAGTACTTC. Amino acids: CASSLFSGRALQETQYF.

A few counts support this clonotype. The chain's CDR3 is CASSFGLPGGQDTQYF. In nucleotides, the CDR3 is TGTGCCAGCAGCTTCGGTTTGCCGGGAGGGCAAGATACGCAGTATTTT. The V gene is TRBV7-3, the J gene TRBJ2-3; 8 positions agree with TRBD2. V shed 3 bases and J 5 bases; nucleotides not matched to a gene: 10. The CDR3 contains 16 residues. In germline, CDR1 is SGHTA, CDR2 FQGTGA.

The chain is built from TRBV20-1 and TRBJ2-7; 11 bases are a match to TRBD1. Unmatched junction bases numbered 3, after V lost 5 bases and J lost 3 bases. Germline CDR1 reads DFQATT; CDR2 reads SNEGSKA (reference sequence). The CDR3 has 13 residues. The CDR3 protein is CSAAGTGGYEQYF. The CDR3 coding sequence is TGCAGTGCTGCCGGGACAGGGGGCTACGAGCAGTACTTC.

Only a few counts were recorded for this clonotype. The chain couples TRBV9 to TRBJ1-2, with D unclear. Germline V gene lookup returns CDR1 SGDLS and CDR2 YYNGEE. V lost 3 bases and J lost 2, with 14 bases in between. CDR3 size: 15 residues. As DNA, the CDR3 is TGTGCCAGCAGCGCCCGCGGCGGCGGCAACTATGGCTACACCTTC. Protein: CASSARGGGNYGYTF.

This chain connects TRBV29-1 to TRBJ2-7, with D perhaps matching TRBD1 (6 bases). V was cut by 7 bases and J by 6 bases, with 22 bases left in between. CDR3 length equals 14 residues. CDR1 SQVTM and CDR2 ANQGSEA come from the germline V gene. CDR3 bases: TGCAGCGCCCACTGGGGTCAGGGGACCTCCGAGCAGTACTTC. It is translated as CSAHWGQGTSEQYF.

Of note for this clonotype: Being one base from a much bigger clone, this may be a read error. The rearrangement links TRBV7-9 to TRBJ1-2; D is undetermined. Trimming left V 1 base short and J 3 bases short, with 12 bases between. The CDR3 covers 15 residues. Germline V gene lookup returns CDR1 SEHNR and CDR2 FQNEAQ (reference sequence). CDR3 loop: CASSLGASLHYGYTF. The DNA of the CDR3 is TGTGCCAGCAGCTTAGGAGCCTCACTCCACTATGGCTACACCTTC.